This TCR beta chain is drawn from a study of blood T cell repertoires in COVID-19. Study-wide context: Samples came from the United States, Italy and Spain, spanning acute and convalescent COVID-19. Sources were T cells, B-cell-depleted T cells, or PBMCs; the material itself was cDNA or gDNA.

The CDR3 totals 15 residues. Germline V gene lookup returns CDR1 LNHDA and CDR2 SQIVND (reference sequence). The V end lost 7 bases, the J end lost 2 bases, and 17 bases lay between the germline ends. Seattle cases were enrolled at active infection and followed longitudinally. Per the original data handling: Amplifying reference gene primers gave estimates of nucleated cell counts. Profiled with immunoSEQ multiplex PCR; TCRdb holds only in-frame clones, not every one. Clone size and the V and J calls come from that table; the DNA yielded D and trimming. The sample has approximately 500,000 clones, 89% seen once.

The receptor was isolated from a man aged 18 to 29 with COVID-19, enrolled during active disease. Specimen: peripheral blood. V is TRBV19 and J is TRBJ2-5, with no clear D. CDR3 DNA: TGTGCCAGTACAACCAAGACTCACCCACAAGAGACCCAGTACTTC. This gives the protein CASTTKTHPQETQYF.